What follows are 11 T cell receptor beta chains derived from one specimen sequenced in a study of T cells in narcolepsy. TCRdb keeps only in-frame clones here, not all; method: immunoSEQ multiplex PCR. The table includes tens of thousands of clones, approximately 84% detected once. The sample taken for sequencing was CD45RA- memory CD4+ T cells from PBMCs. The receptors stem from a human donor with narcolepsy.

J is TRBJ1-2 and V is TRBV7-9; weak D call: TRBD1 (6 bases). The CDR3 extends over 13 amino acids. The V end lost 2 bases, the J end lost 6 bases, and 10 bases lay between the germline ends. From germline, CDR1 is SEHNR and CDR2 FQNEAQ (reference sequence). In DNA form, the CDR3 reads TGTGCCAGCAGCTTATCACAGGGAAATGGCTACACCTTC. Translation gives CASSLSQGNGYTF.

The V call is TRBV18, the J call TRBJ1-3; 10 bases are shared with TRBD1. After removal of 3 bases from V and 0 bases from J, the junction contained 5 bases not matched to a gene. The CDR3 contains 17 residues. CDR1 and CDR2 from the germline V gene are KGHSH and LQKENI. CDR3 DNA sequence: TGTGCCAGCTCACCGGGACAGGGGATATCCTCTGGAAACACCATATATTTT. This sequence encodes CASSPGQGISSGNTIYF.

The chain joins TRBV6-1 to TRBJ1-2, with D uncertain. The V gene's germline CDR1 is MNHNS and CDR2 SASEGT. V lost 3 bases to trimming and J lost 4 bases, with 12 bases between them. This CDR3 contains 14 residues. The CDR3 here is CASSESGNRYGYTF. CDR3 DNA: TGTGCCAGCAGTGAGTCAGGCAATCGCTATGGCTACACCTTC.

The rearrangement uses TRBV30 and TRBJ1-1, with D possibly being TRBD1 (5 bases). The CDR3 is 13 residues long. V was pared by 0 bases and J by 4 bases, with 9 bases between. The germline V gene encodes CDR1 GTSNPN and CDR2 SVGIG (reference sequence). The CDR3 DNA is TGTGCCTGGAGTGTACGAACAGGCACTGAAGCTTTCTTT. Its translation: CAWSVRTGTEAFF.

This clone was recorded only once. V usage is TRBV7-6 and J usage is TRBJ1-5; D gene ambiguous. The germline V and J ends were trimmed by 0 bases and 0 bases, with 3 bases remaining between them. The germline V gene encodes CDR1 SGHVS and CDR2 FNYEAQ. This CDR3 contains 14 residues. DNA of the CDR3: TGTGCCAGCAGCTTAGCCCCTAGCAATCAGCCCCAGCATTTT. Translated: CASSLAPSNQPQHF.

The rearrangement joins TRBV18 to TRBJ1-1; TRBD1 matches at 7 bases. The CDR3 has 15 residues. In germline, CDR1 is KGHSH, CDR2 LQKENI. V dropped 4 bases and J dropped 5; count of bases not matched to a gene: 10. Written as DNA, the CDR3 is TGTGCCAGCTCACGTGAAGGGGGCGTGAGGACTGAAGCTTTCTTT. As protein: CASSREGGVRTEAFF.

The J gene is TRBJ2-3, the V gene TRBV2; D perhaps matches TRBD2 (6 bases). With 8 bases removed from V and 5 bases from J, the gap between germline ends came to 14 bases. There are 13 residues in the CDR3. Germline V lookup: CDR1 SNHLY, CDR2 FYNNEI. The CDR3 DNA sequence: TGTGCCAGCGGTGGGGGGTTGCGAGATACGCAGTATTTT. Protein sequence: CASGGGLRDTQYF.

This chain connects TRBV2 to TRBJ2-2; D gene unclear. Germline CDR1 reads SNHLY; CDR2 reads FYNNEI. The CDR3 spans 15 residues. The V gene lost 0 bases and the J gene lost 6 bases, with 11 bases spanning the gap. The CDR3 spells CASSEAPSRAGELFF. CDR3 in DNA: TGTGCCAGCAGTGAAGCGCCGAGTAGGGCCGGGGAGCTGTTTTTT.

The genes are TRBV7-6 and TRBJ2-2; D could derive from TRBD1 or TRBD2 (5 bases each). From germline, CDR1 is SGHVS and CDR2 FNYEAQ. Between the trimmed V and J ends, which lost 2 bases and 6 bases, there was a span of 13 bases. This CDR3 region has 15 residues. The CDR3 region is CASSLLGDTAGELFF. Here the CDR3 DNA reads TGTGCCAGCAGCTTATTGGGGGATACTGCCGGGGAGCTGTTTTTT. The variable domain in full, with the rest retrieved from reference TRBV7-6 and TRBJ2-2, is GAGVSQSPRYKVTKRGQDVALRCDPISGHVSLYWYRQALGQGPEFLTYFNYEAQQDKSGLPNDRFSAERPEGSISTLTIQRTEQRDSAMYRCASSLLGDTAGELFFGEGSRLTVL.

This chain joins TRBV5-1 and TRBJ2-5; D possibly uses TRBD1 or TRBD2 (5 bases each). The germline V and J ends were trimmed by 5 bases and 1 base, with 18 bases remaining between them. The CDR3 runs 16 residues. Germline V gives CDR1 SGHRS, CDR2 YFSETQ. The CDR3 sequence: CASRPEPGRLQETQYF. The CDR3 bases are TGCGCCAGCAGACCCGAACCGGGACGGCTCCAAGAGACCCAGTACTTC.

The chain combines TRBV21-1 with TRBJ2-7; TRBD1 is the table's D call, not checked against the DNA. TRBV21-1 is annotated as a pseudogene. The CDR3 is 16 amino acids. CDR3: CASSKGRQGAGYEQYV. The CDR3, as DNA: TGTGCCAGCAGCAAAGGGCGACAGGGGGCTGGATACGAGCAGTACGTC.